The 21 T cell receptor beta chains listed next were all sequenced from one sample in a study of T cell responses to AZD1222 COVID-19 vaccine. The assay was immunoSEQ multiplex PCR, and TCRdb's table has in-frame clones only and misses some. In the table there are roughly 100,000 clones, approximately 91% of which are singletons. The source was peripheral blood, collected 28 days after the second AZD1222 dose. These receptors all come from an adult who received the AZD1222 COVID-19 vaccine.

V gene TRBV5-1 combines with J gene TRBJ1-2; D is ambiguous. The CDR3 covers 19 residues. The germline CDR1 and CDR2 sequences are SGHRS and YFSETQ. Trimming removed 4 bases at V and 2 bases at J, with 27 bases between. In DNA, the CDR3 is TGCGCCAGCAGCAGTACGGTCATTGACTCATCCCAGAGGAACTATGGCTACACCTTC. Translated: CASSSTVIDSSQRNYGYTF.

The chain couples TRBV12-3 or TRBV12-4 to TRBJ2-5, with D possibly TRBD2 on 5 matching bases. The V and J ends lost 6 bases and 4 bases respectively, with 12 bases between them. CDR3 size: 13 residues. The chain's CDR3 is CASREEPRETQYF. CDR3 DNA: TGTGCCAGCAGGGAGGAACCAAGAGAGACCCAGTACTTC.

V gene TRBV6-5 combines with J gene TRBJ1-6, with unresolved D. Germline V gene sequence: CDR1 MNHEY, CDR2 SVGAGI. The length of the CDR3 is 13 residues. V lost 2 bases to trimming and J lost 8 bases, with 7 bases between them. DNA of the CDR3: TGTGCCAGCAGTTACCGTTTGGATTCACCCCTCCACTTT. Amino acid sequence: CASSYRLDSPLHF.

This sequence joins TRBV10-1 and TRBJ2-3; either TRBD1 or TRBD2 may supply D (5 bases each). V lost 5 bases and J lost 5, with 14 bases in between. This CDR3 is 14 amino acids long. Germline lookup yields CDR1 WNHNN and CDR2 SYGVQD (reference sequence). The CDR3 DNA reads TGCGCCAGCAGTTCCCGCAGGGACGGAGATACGCAGTATTTT. This translates into CASSSRRDGDTQYF.

This chain connects TRBV3-1 (or the pseudogene TRBV3-2) to TRBJ2-5; unclear D gene. The CDR3 spans 11 residues. The germline V gene has CDR1 LGHDT and CDR2 YNNKEL (reference sequence). V lost 2 bases and J 2 bases, leaving 0 bases between the germline ends. The CDR3: CASSQQETQYF. The CDR3 bases are TGTGCCAGCAGCCAACAAGAGACCCAGTACTTC.

The rearrangement uses TRBV28 and TRBJ1-5; 8 positions match TRBD1. This CDR3 is built from 14 residues. The V and J ends lost 4 bases and 6 bases, in that order; junction bases with no gene match: 5. Germline CDR1 and CDR2: MDHEN and SYDVKM. The CDR3 is CASSWTGRAQPQHF. The CDR3 nucleotides are TGTGCCAGCAGTTGGACAGGGAGAGCTCAGCCCCAGCATTTT.

V usage is TRBV9 and J usage is TRBJ2-1, with D hard to call. Germline assignment: CDR1 SGDLS and CDR2 YYNGEE. The V gene lost 0 bases and the J gene lost 5 bases, with 12 bases spanning the gap. The CDR3 has 15 amino acids. The CDR3 protein is CASSVGSSYDNEQFF. The CDR3 DNA reads TGTGCCAGCAGCGTAGGGTCTTCCTACGACAATGAGCAGTTCTTC.

The chain uses TRBV10-3 and TRBJ1-2, with D perhaps matching TRBD1 (5 bases). Germline-derived CDR1 and CDR2 are ENHRY and SYGVKD. CDR3 length equals 13 residues. Trimming took off 10 bases at V and 6 bases at J, with 18 bases between the two ends. This CDR3 reads CATTAPLRDGYTF. The CDR3 DNA reads as TGTGCCACGACAGCCCCCCTCAGGGATGGCTACACCTTC.

The chain uses TRBV10-2 and TRBJ1-5, with D tentatively TRBD1 (6 bases). V was cut by 6 bases and J by 0 bases, with 12 bases left in between. This CDR3 is built from 15 residues. The germline CDR1 and CDR2 sequences are WSHSY and SAAADI. CDR3 protein: CASRQGFFSNQPQHF. CDR3 bases: TGCGCCAGCAGACAGGGATTTTTTAGCAATCAGCCCCAGCATTTT.

The V and J genes are TRBV2 and TRBJ2-2, with D perhaps matching TRBD1 or TRBD2 (5 bases each). CDR1 and CDR2 (germline): SNHLY, FYNNEI. The CDR3 runs to 13 residues. V was shortened by 4 bases and J by 8 bases, with 11 bases between the two germline ends. The CDR3 loop is CASSAGTLGELFF. CDR3 nucleotide sequence: TGTGCCAGCAGTGCTGGGACCTTGGGGGAGCTGTTTTTT.

V is TRBV5-5 and J is TRBJ2-5; TRBD1 might be the D (6 bases). Trimming stripped 4 bases from V and 5 bases from J, with 21 bases between. The germline CDR1 and CDR2 sequences are SGHKS and YYEKEE (reference sequence). The CDR3 spans 16 residues. The CDR3 DNA reads as TGTGCCAGCAGCGGAAACAGGGATCCCCTGTTGGAGACCCAGTACTTC. Translating it yields CASSGNRDPLLETQYF.

The chain combines TRBV5-1 with TRBJ1-2; 8 positions agree with TRBD1. The trim removed 4 bases at V and 7 bases at J, leaving 9 bases unmatched. Per germline, CDR1 SGHRS and CDR2 YFSETQ. This CDR3 has 14 amino acids. CDR3 protein: CASSPGDRLGGYTF. Here the CDR3 DNA reads TGCGCCAGCAGCCCGGGGGACAGGCTGGGTGGCTACACCTTC.

The chain uses TRBV7-2 and TRBJ1-5, with 11 bases matching TRBD1. The CDR3 has 13 residues. V lost 6 bases and J lost 6; bases outside the gene matches: 1. The germline V gene encodes CDR1 SGHTA and CDR2 FQGNSA. DNA of the CDR3: TGTGCCAGCAGGGGACAGGGGGGTCAGCCCCAGCATTTT. It yields the protein CASRGQGGQPQHF.

There are a few counts of this clone. CDR3 residues: CASSEFEGIIYGYTF. The CDR3 nucleotides read TGTGCCAGCAGTGAATTTGAGGGAATCATTTATGGCTACACCTTC. This chain joins TRBV6-1 and TRBJ1-2; D ambiguous. The CDR3 is 15 amino acids. In germline, CDR1 is MNHNS, CDR2 SASEGT. Trimming took 2 bases from V and 5 from J, leaving 15 bases between them.

The chain carries TRBV2 and TRBJ2-7; D is undetermined. Trimming pared 5 bases from V and 4 bases from J, leaving 9 bases between. The CDR3 has 12 residues. The germline V gene encodes CDR1 SNHLY and CDR2 FYNNEI. Here the CDR3 DNA reads TGTGCCAGCAGTTCTGACACTTACGAGCAGTACTTC. Amino acid sequence: CASSSDTYEQYF.

J is TRBJ1-2 and V is TRBV3-1 (or the pseudogene TRBV3-2); the match to TRBD1 covers 9 bases. The CDR3 is 14 amino acids. V lost 4 bases to trimming and J lost 5 bases; unmatched junction nucleotides: 5. CDR1 LGHDT and CDR2 YNNKEL come from the germline V gene (reference sequence). The CDR3 spells CASSLRDRVYGYTF. The CDR3 DNA sequence: TGTGCCAGCAGCCTCCGGGACAGGGTTTATGGCTACACCTTC.

In the case of this clone: The same CDR3 is also encoded by other DNA sequences in this sample. The V and J genes are TRBV27 and TRBJ1-1; possible D gene TRBD1, 5 bases. V was clipped by 2 bases and J by 1 base, with 5 bases between them. This CDR3 region has 13 residues. CDR1 is MNHEY and CDR2 is SMNVEV in the germline V gene (reference sequence). The CDR3 DNA is TGTGCCAGCAGTTTACAGGGGAACACTGAAGCTTTCTTT. This gives the protein CASSLQGNTEAFF.

The chain has TRBV3-1 (or the pseudogene TRBV3-2) and TRBJ2-5; no clear D gene. CDR1 is LGHDT, CDR2 YNNKEL, per germline (reference sequence). The CDR3 runs 14 residues. V was shortened by 4 bases and J by 2 bases, with 11 bases between the two germline ends. The CDR3 region has the DNA TGTGCCAGCAGCCCGCGGACCGAACAAGAGACCCAGTACTTC. Translation gives CASSPRTEQETQYF.

The gene calls are TRBV11-3 and TRBJ2-7; possible D gene TRBD1, 6 bases. The CDR3 is 15 amino acids. Germline V gene lookup returns CDR1 SGHNT and CDR2 YENEEA. Trimming pared 5 bases from V and 2 bases from J, leaving 16 bases between. CDR3 bases: TGTGCCAGCAGCGAACCTGATACAGGGACCTACGAGCAGTACTTC. Protein product: CASSEPDTGTYEQYF.

This clone was seen only a few times. This chain joins TRBV9 and TRBJ1-5; 8 bases line up with TRBD1. The germline V gene encodes CDR1 SGDLS and CDR2 YYNGEE. V shed 0 bases and J 4 bases; nucleotides not matched to a gene: 6. This CDR3 contains 16 residues. In DNA form, the CDR3 reads TGTGCCAGCAGCGTAGAAGGTGGACAGGGAAATCAGCCCCAGCATTTT. It encodes CASSVEGGQGNQPQHF.

CDR3 sequence: CASSLGIPGQGYGYTF. CDR3 coding DNA: TGCGCCAGCAGCTTGGGGATACCGGGACAGGGCTATGGCTACACCTTC. The V call is TRBV5-1, the J call TRBJ1-2; 9 bases are shared with TRBD1. Trimming took 0 bases from V and 4 from J; bases not matched to a gene: 7. The CDR3 is 16 amino acids. Germline V gene sequence: CDR1 SGHRS, CDR2 YFSETQ.